Below, 17 T cell receptor beta chains from the same sample are listed, as sequenced in a study of T cell responses to AZD1222 COVID-19 vaccine. Repertoires were generated with immunoSEQ multiplex PCR, while TCRdb's copy carries only in-frame clones and drops some. The sample consists of roughly 97,000 clones, about 88% of them appearing once. The sample here was peripheral blood, taken on day 0 of AZD1222 vaccination. The source of these receptors is an adult in good health.

The chain combines TRBV5-1 with TRBJ2-5, with 7 bases identical to TRBD2. Trimming removed 4 bases from V and 1 base from J; junction bases left unmatched: 16. This CDR3 contains 18 residues. Germline V lookup: CDR1 SGHRS, CDR2 YFSETQ. Written as DNA, the CDR3 is TGCGCCAGCAGCCTGGGATTGCTAGTGGGGGGGGTCCAAGAGACCCAGTACTTC. Encoded protein: CASSLGLLVGGVQETQYF. Complete variable domain (other parts from reference TRBV5-1 and TRBJ2-5): KAGVTQTPRYLIKTRGQQVTLSCSPISGHRSVSWYQQTPGQGLQFLFEYFSETQRNKGNFPGRFSGRQFSNSRSEMNVSTLELGDSALYLCASSLGLLVGGVQETQYFGPGTRLLVL.

This chain uses TRBV4-1 with TRBJ1-4; 7 positions agree with TRBD1. This CDR3 has 15 residues. From germline, CDR1 is MGHRA and CDR2 YSYEKL. With V trimmed by 4 bases and J by 7 bases, 9 bases remained unmatched. CDR3 sequence reads: CASSLGTDRGEKLFF. In DNA, the CDR3 is TGCGCCAGCAGCCTAGGGACAGATCGGGGTGAAAAACTGTTTTTT.

The rearrangement links TRBV3-1 (or the pseudogene TRBV3-2) to TRBJ2-5; weak D call: TRBD2 (6 bases). The CDR3 has 15 residues. CDR1 and CDR2 (germline): LGHDT, YNNKEL (reference sequence). V was pared by 4 bases and J by 2 bases, with 14 bases between. The CDR3 bases are TGTGCCAGCAGCCGAGAGTGGGGGGTTCAAGAGACCCAGTACTTC. Its translation is CASSREWGVQETQYF.

This clone was observed a few times. The chain is built from TRBV5-8 and TRBJ1-4; D is possibly TRBD1 (5 bases). Germline lookup yields CDR1 SGHTS and CDR2 YDEGEE. This CDR3 is 15 amino acids long. Trimming removed 0 bases at V and 5 bases at J, with 11 bases between. The CDR3 nucleotides read TGTGCCAGCAGCTTGGACCGTGGGGGGAATGAAAAACTGTTTTTT. It specifies CASSLDRGGNEKLFF. Combining the CDR3 with reference TRBV5-8 and TRBJ1-4 gives the whole variable domain EAGVTQSPTHLIKTRGQQATLRCSPISGHTSVYWYQQALGLGLQFLLWYDEGEERNRGNFPPRFSGRQFPNYSSELNVNALELEDSALYLCASSLDRGGNEKLFFGSGTQLSVL.

The chain carries TRBV27 and TRBJ1-5; no reliable D call. This CDR3 region has 15 residues. Germline CDR1 reads MNHEY; CDR2 reads SMNVEV (reference sequence). Trimming took 4 bases from V and 0 from J, leaving 10 bases between them. The CDR3 protein is CASSSGLYSNQPQHF. The CDR3 DNA reads as TGTGCCAGCAGTTCAGGCCTCTATAGCAATCAGCCCCAGCATTTT.

The chain couples TRBV4-1 to TRBJ1-2, with TRBD1 as a possible D gene (6 bases). The germline V gene encodes CDR1 MGHRA and CDR2 YSYEKL. CDR3 length: 16 residues. Trimming removed 0 bases at V and 4 bases at J, with 15 bases between. The CDR3 bases are TGCGCCAGCAGCCAAGATAATTCGGGGGCTGGCTATGGCTACACCTTC. This codes for CASSQDNSGAGYGYTF.

A single count supports this clone. The chain joins TRBV19 to TRBJ1-4; D is uncertain. This CDR3 contains 15 residues. Looked up from germline, CDR1 is LNHDA and CDR2 is SQIVND (reference sequence). V was trimmed by 4 bases and J by 2 bases, leaving 11 bases between them. The DNA for the CDR3 is TGTGCCAGTAGTAACGCAGCCTATACTAATGAAAAACTGTTTTTT. Its protein is CASSNAAYTNEKLFF.

This clone was counted between two and nine times. V and J are TRBV7-3 and TRBJ2-6; D call uncertain. Per germline, CDR1 SGHTA and CDR2 FQGTGA. This CDR3 has 14 amino acids. V was cut by 3 bases and J by 0 bases, with 3 bases left in between. CDR3 protein: CASSFYSGANVLTF. CDR3 DNA: TGTGCCAGCAGCTTCTACTCTGGGGCCAACGTCCTGACTTTC.

This clone was recorded a few times. The rearrangement uses TRBV12-3 or TRBV12-4 and TRBJ2-7; the D is unclear. The V end lost 4 bases, the J end lost 1 base, and 2 bases lay between the germline ends. This CDR3 has 11 amino acids. CDR3 nucleotide sequence: TGTGCCAGCAGTTCGTCCTACGAGCAGTACTTC. Amino acids: CASSSSYEQYF.

The V gene is TRBV7-8, the J gene TRBJ1-5; TRBD1 is a possible D gene (6 bases). The CDR3 sequence is 17 residues long. Deletions cut 1 base from V and 1 base from J, with 14 bases between. Germline CDR1 reads SGHVS; CDR2 reads FQNEAQ. CDR3 nucleotides: TGTGCCAGCAGCTTAGAATCAGGGGATTGGAGCAATCAGCCCCAGCATTTT. This encodes CASSLESGDWSNQPQHF.

This clone showed up just once. The rearrangement uses TRBV2 and TRBJ1-2; D might be TRBD1 (5 bases). Trimming shortened V by 5 bases and J by 7 bases, and 17 bases separated the two germline ends. Germline V gives CDR1 SNHLY, CDR2 FYNNEI. The CDR3 extends over 14 amino acids. CDR3 nucleotide sequence: TGTGCCAGCAGTCCCCTTTCTGCTGGGGGTGGCTACACCTTC. Translating gives CASSPLSAGGGYTF.

V is TRBV28 and J is TRBJ2-1; D not resolved. CDR3 size: 10 residues. With 10 bases removed from V and 8 bases from J, the gap between germline ends came to 9 bases. Per germline, CDR1 MDHEN and CDR2 SYDVKM. The CDR3 here is CATTSDEQFF. The CDR3 DNA is TGTGCCACCACTTCCGATGAGCAGTTCTTC.

V and J are TRBV29-1 and TRBJ1-4; TRBD1 matches at 7 bases. The CDR3 has 14 residues. V gave up 4 bases and J gave up 2 bases; unmatched junction bases: 4. CDR1 is SQVTM and CDR2 is ANQGSEA in the germline V gene. Here the CDR3 DNA reads TGCAGCGTTGGGGACAGACTTACTAATGAAAAACTGTTTTTT. It specifies CSVGDRLTNEKLFF.

V usage is TRBV12-5 and J usage is TRBJ2-2; D is ambiguous. Germline loops: CDR1 LGHNT, CDR2 FRNRAP. The CDR3 extends over 15 amino acids. V lost 6 bases and J 1 base, leaving 12 bases between the germline ends. In nucleotides, the CDR3 is TGTGCTAGTGGGATTGGGCAGATGAACACCGGGGAGCTGTTTTTT. It specifies CASGIGQMNTGELFF.

The V and J genes are TRBV30 and TRBJ2-7; no firm D call. CDR3 length: 13 residues. Trimming cost V 1 base and J 3 bases, with 10 bases left between them. Per germline, CDR1 GTSNPN and CDR2 SVGIG (reference sequence). In DNA, the CDR3 is TGTGCCTGGAGTGACACAATGGGCTACGAGCAGTACTTC. As protein: CAWSDTMGYEQYF.

The J gene is TRBJ1-1, the V gene TRBV3-1 (or the pseudogene TRBV3-2), with D possibly matching TRBD1 (6 bases). V lost 4 bases and J 0 bases, leaving 9 bases between the germline ends. CDR1 LGHDT and CDR2 YNNKEL come from the germline V gene (reference sequence). This CDR3 spans 14 amino acids. The CDR3 DNA is TGTGCCAGCAGCCTCGGACAGCTGAACACTGAAGCTTTCTTT. Translating gives CASSLGQLNTEAFF.

The V and J genes are TRBV9 and TRBJ2-3; no definite D call. Trimming shortened V by 2 bases and J by 4 bases, and 17 bases separated the two germline ends. Germline CDR1 SGDLS, CDR2 YYNGEE. CDR3 size: 16 residues. The CDR3 reads CASSVAPNTQSDTQYF. The CDR3 DNA reads TGTGCCAGCAGCGTTGCACCTAATACACAGTCAGATACGCAGTATTTT.